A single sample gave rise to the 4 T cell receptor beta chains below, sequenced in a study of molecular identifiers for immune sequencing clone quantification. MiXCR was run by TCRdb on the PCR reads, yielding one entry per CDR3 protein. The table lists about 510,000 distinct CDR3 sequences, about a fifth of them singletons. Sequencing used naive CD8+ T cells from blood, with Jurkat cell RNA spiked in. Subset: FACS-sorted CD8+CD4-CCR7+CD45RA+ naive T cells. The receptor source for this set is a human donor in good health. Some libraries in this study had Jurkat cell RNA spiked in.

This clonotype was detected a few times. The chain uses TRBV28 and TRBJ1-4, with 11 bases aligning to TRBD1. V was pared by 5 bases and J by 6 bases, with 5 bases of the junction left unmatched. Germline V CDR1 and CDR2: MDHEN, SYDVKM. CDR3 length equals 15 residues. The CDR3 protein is CASSIRTGGYEKLFF. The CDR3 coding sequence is TGTGCCAGCAGTATACGGACAGGGGGCTATGAAAAACTGTTTTTT.

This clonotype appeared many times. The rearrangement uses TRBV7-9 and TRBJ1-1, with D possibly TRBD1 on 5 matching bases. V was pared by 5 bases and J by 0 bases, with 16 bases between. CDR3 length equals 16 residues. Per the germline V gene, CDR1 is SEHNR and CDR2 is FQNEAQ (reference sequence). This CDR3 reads CASSSRDAGMNTEAFF. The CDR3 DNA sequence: TGTGCCAGCAGCAGCCGGGACGCCGGGATGAACACTGAAGCTTTCTTT.

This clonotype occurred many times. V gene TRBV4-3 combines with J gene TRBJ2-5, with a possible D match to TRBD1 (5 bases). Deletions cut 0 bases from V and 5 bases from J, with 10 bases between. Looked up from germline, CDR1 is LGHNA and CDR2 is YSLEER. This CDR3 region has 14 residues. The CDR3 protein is CASSQDGAHETQYF. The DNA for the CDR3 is TGCGCCAGCAGCCAAGATGGGGCCCATGAGACCCAGTACTTC.

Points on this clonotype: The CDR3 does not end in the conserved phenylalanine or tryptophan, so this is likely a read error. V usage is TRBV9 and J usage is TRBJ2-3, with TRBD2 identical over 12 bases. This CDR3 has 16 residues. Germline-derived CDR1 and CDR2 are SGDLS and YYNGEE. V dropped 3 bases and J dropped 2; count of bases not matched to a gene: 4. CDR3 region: CASSAWTSGVTDTQYS. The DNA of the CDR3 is TGTGCCAGCAGCGCATGGACTAGCGGGGTCACAGATACGCAGTATTCT.